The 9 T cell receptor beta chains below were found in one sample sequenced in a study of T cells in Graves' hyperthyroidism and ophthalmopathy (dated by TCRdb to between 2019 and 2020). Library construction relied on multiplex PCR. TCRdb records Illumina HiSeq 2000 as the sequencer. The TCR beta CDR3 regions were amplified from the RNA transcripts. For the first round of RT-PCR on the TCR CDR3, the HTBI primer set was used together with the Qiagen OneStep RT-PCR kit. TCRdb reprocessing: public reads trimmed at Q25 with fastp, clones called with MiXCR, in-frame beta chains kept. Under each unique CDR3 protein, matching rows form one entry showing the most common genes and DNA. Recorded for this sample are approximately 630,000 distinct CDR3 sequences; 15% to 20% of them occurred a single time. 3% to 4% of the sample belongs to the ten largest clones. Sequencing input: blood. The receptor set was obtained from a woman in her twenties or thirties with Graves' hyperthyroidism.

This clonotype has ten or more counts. DNA of the CDR3: TGTGCCACCAGTGACCCTCAAGCGGGAGCAGAGACCCAGTACTTC. This encodes CATSDPQAGAETQYF. This chain uses TRBV24-1 with TRBJ2-5; 8 bases map to TRBD2. The CDR3 has 15 amino acids. The V and J ends lost 4 bases and 4 bases, in that order; junction bases with no gene match: 7. Germline V lookup: CDR1 KGHDR, CDR2 SFDVKD.

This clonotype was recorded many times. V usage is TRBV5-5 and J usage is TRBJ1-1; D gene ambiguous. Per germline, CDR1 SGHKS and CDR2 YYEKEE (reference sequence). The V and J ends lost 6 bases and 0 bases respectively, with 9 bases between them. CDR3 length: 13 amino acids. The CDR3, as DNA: TGTGCCAGCACCACCCTGGTGAACACTGAAGCTTTCTTT. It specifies CASTTLVNTEAFF. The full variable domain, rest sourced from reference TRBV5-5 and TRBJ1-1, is DAGVTQSPTHLIKTRGQQVTLRCSPISGHKSVSWYQQVLGQGPQFIFQYYEKEERGRGNFPDRFSARQFPNYSSELNVNALLLGDSALYLCASTTLVNTEAFFGQGTRLTVV.

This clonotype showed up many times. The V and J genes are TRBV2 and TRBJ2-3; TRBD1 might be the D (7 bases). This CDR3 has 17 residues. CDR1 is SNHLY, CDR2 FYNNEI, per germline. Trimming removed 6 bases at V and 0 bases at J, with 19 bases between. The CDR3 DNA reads TGTGCCAGCAGGGCACTCAGGGGGAGGATCAGCACAGATACGCAGTATTTT. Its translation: CASRALRGRISTDTQYF. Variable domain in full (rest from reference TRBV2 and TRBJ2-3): EPEVTQTPSHQVTQMGQEVILRCVPISNHLYFYWYRQILGQKVEFLVSFYNNEISEKSEIFDDQFSVERPDGSNFTLKIRSTKLEDSAMYFCASRALRGRISTDTQYFGPGTRLTVL.

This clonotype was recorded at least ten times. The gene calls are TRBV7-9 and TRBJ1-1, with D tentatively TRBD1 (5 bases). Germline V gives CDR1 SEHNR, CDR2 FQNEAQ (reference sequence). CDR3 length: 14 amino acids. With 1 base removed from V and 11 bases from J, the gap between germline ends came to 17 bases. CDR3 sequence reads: CASSLDPGPRWAFF. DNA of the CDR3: TGTGCCAGCAGCTTAGATCCGGGGCCTCGGTGGGCTTTCTTT.

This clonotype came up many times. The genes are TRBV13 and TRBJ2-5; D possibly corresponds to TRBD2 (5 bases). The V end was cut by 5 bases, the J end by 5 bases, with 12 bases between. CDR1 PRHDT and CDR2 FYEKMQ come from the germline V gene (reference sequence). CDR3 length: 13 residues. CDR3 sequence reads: CASSHGGIETQYF. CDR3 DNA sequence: TGTGCCAGCAGCCACGGAGGCATTGAGACCCAGTACTTC.

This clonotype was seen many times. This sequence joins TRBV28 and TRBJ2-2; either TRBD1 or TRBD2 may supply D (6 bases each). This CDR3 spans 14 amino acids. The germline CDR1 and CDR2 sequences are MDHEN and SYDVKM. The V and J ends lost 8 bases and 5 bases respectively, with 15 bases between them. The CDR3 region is CASWVQGRTGELFF. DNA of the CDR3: TGTGCCAGCTGGGTCCAGGGGAGGACCGGGGAGCTGTTTTTT.

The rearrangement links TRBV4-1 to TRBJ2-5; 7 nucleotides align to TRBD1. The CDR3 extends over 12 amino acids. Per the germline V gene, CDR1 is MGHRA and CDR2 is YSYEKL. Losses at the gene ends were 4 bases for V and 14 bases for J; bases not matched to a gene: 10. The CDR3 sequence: CASSRPNRGPYF. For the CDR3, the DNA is TGCGCCAGCAGCCGACCTAACAGGGGTCCCTACTTC.

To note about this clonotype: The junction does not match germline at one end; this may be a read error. CDR3 sequence (DNA): TGTGCTAGCAGCTTCCGGGCCGCTAGCTCCTACGAGCAGTACTTC. The encoded protein is CASSFRAASSYEQYF. The chain uses TRBV7-7 and TRBJ2-7; D gene unclear. Looked up from germline, CDR1 is SSHAT and CDR2 is FNYEAQ (reference sequence). The CDR3 consists of 15 residues.

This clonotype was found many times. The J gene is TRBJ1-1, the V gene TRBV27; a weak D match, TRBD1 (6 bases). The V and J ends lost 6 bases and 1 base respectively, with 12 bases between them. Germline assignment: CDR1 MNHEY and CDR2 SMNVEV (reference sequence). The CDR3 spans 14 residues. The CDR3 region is CASRKGGENTEAFF. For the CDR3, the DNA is TGTGCCAGCAGAAAAGGGGGGGAGAACACTGAAGCTTTCTTT.